This TCR beta chain was profiled in a study of vaccination and CD4 T cells after COVID-19. A note on this clonotype: Its matching antigen is unknown.

With the Oncomine TCR Beta short-read assay, DNA from cultured CD4+ T cells was sequenced. Genomic DNA was isolated from cultured CD4+ T cells. TCRdb reanalysed the PCR reads using MiXCR and keeps one entry per CDR3 protein. The table shows about 15,000 distinct CDR3 sequences, with roughly 53% occurring only once. CDR1 is KGHDR and CDR2 is SFDVKD in the germline V gene. The germline V and J ends were trimmed by 5 bases and 2 bases, with 8 bases remaining between them. There are 13 residues in the CDR3. The sample's treatment: roughly 10-day PBMC culture with coronavirus spike peptide pools or control peptides (ViraFEST assay). ViraFEST relied on peptide pools to expand antigen-specific T cells; the TCRs were sequenced afterward. Following culture for over 9 days, CD4+ T cells were isolated by negative selection.

Sequencing input: CD4+ T cells from blood, cultured in vitro. This sequence was found in a human donor who had recovered from COVID-19. The chain carries TRBV24-1 and TRBJ2-5; no definite D call. The CDR3, as DNA: TGTGCCACCAGTGTAAGCAGGCAAGAGACCCAGTACTTC. Translating it yields CATSVSRQETQYF.